This TCR beta chain was observed in a study of immune characterization of retroperitoneal liposarcoma. The CDR3 is 14 amino acids. Trimming took 0 bases from V and 6 from J, leaving 9 bases between them. The germline gives CDR1 MNHNS, CDR2 SASEGT. One entry per CDR3 protein, called by TCRdb with MiXCR from the PCR reads. Seen here are 8,500 to 13,000 distinct CDR3 sequences, 27% observed once, and the top ten hold under 9.5%. Sequenced: tumor tissue. This chain uses TRBV6-1 with TRBJ2-1; no reliable D call. The TCR sequence derives from a male donor with retroperitoneal liposarcoma. The CDR3 region is CASSEAPATNEQFF. In DNA form, the CDR3 reads TGTGCCAGCAGTGAAGCGCCGGCTACCAATGAGCAGTTCTTC.